One and the same sample provided the 25 T cell receptor beta chains below, sequenced in a study of blood T cell repertoires in COVID-19. Only in-frame clones appear in the TCRdb table, and some are missing; sequencing was by immunoSEQ multiplex PCR. The sample has about 500,000 clones; around 87% are singletons. Sequenced: PBMCs or T cells enriched from blood (not recorded which). The origin of the receptors is a woman under 30 who had recovered from COVID-19.

The V gene is TRBV4-1, the J gene TRBJ2-6; weak D call: TRBD1 (6 bases). V was trimmed by 1 base and J by 0 bases, leaving 13 bases between them. This CDR3 is built from 18 residues. Per germline, CDR1 MGHRA and CDR2 YSYEKL. CDR3 residues: CASSQGRQGNSGANVLTF. The CDR3 nucleotides are TGCGCCAGCAGCCAAGGGAGGCAGGGGAACTCTGGGGCCAACGTCCTGACTTTC.

The gene calls are TRBV30 and TRBJ2-5, with 7 bases that match TRBD2. Germline V gene lookup returns CDR1 GTSNPN and CDR2 SVGIG (reference sequence). V was pared by 1 base and J by 5 bases, with 1 base of the junction left unmatched. This CDR3 has 12 residues. CDR3 DNA sequence: TGTGCCTGGAGTGAACTAGCGGAGACCCAGTACTTC. Its translation is CAWSELAETQYF.

This clone was detected only a few times. The chain couples TRBV6-5 to TRBJ1-2; D is unclear. The CDR3 consists of 14 residues. V dropped 6 bases and J dropped 4 bases, with 15 bases sitting between them. CDR1 and CDR2 (germline): MNHEY, SVGAGI. This chain's CDR3 is CASSSRGRAYGYTF. DNA of the CDR3: TGTGCCAGCAGCTCGCGGGGTAGAGCCTATGGCTACACCTTC.

This chain connects TRBV2 to TRBJ2-7; 10 bases line up with TRBD2. V shed 2 bases, J shed 2 bases, and the junction held 6 bases outside the gene matches. The CDR3 is 16 residues long. CDR1 and CDR2 from the germline V gene are SNHLY and FYNNEI. The CDR3 DNA follows: TGTGCCAGCAGTGAAAGAAGCGGGGGGGTTCCCTACGAGCAGTACTTC. This codes for CASSERSGGVPYEQYF.

This rearrangement joins TRBV10-3 to TRBJ1-4, with a possible D match to TRBD1 (5 bases). The CDR3 length is 16 residues. In germline, CDR1 is ENHRY, CDR2 SYGVKD. Trimming pared 0 bases from V and 4 bases from J, leaving 12 bases between. The CDR3 loop reads CAISESTGGGNEKLFF. The CDR3 nucleotides are TGTGCCATCAGTGAGTCAACAGGCGGCGGTAATGAAAAACTGTTTTTT.

The gene calls are TRBV6-4 and TRBJ2-2; D is undetermined. Trimming left V 6 bases short and J 8 bases short, with 10 bases between. This CDR3 is 12 amino acids long. Germline V gene lookup returns CDR1 MRHNA and CDR2 SNTAGT. The DNA for the CDR3 is TGTGCCAGCAGATTCGCTAATGGGGAGCTGTTTTTT. Translated: CASRFANGELFF.

This chain connects TRBV24-1 to TRBJ2-1, with a tentative D call TRBD1 (6 bases). V dropped 9 bases and J dropped 2 bases, with 10 bases sitting between them. Germline V gives CDR1 KGHDR, CDR2 SFDVKD. The CDR3 spans 13 residues. The CDR3 loop reads CATEGGPYNEQFF. The CDR3 DNA reads TGTGCCACCGAAGGGGGACCCTACAATGAGCAGTTCTTC.

This clone was seen only a few times. The V and J genes are TRBV5-1 and TRBJ1-2; D not resolved. The germline V gene encodes CDR1 SGHRS and CDR2 YFSETQ. The CDR3 runs to 13 residues. The V end was cut by 0 bases, the J end by 8 bases, with 11 bases between. The DNA of the CDR3 is TGCGCCAGCAGCTTGGACGTTTCCGAGGGCTACACCTTC. Translating it yields CASSLDVSEGYTF.

The chain combines TRBV5-1 with TRBJ2-1; TRBD2 matches at 8 bases. After removal of 5 bases from V and 8 bases from J, the junction contained 6 bases not matched to a gene. In germline, CDR1 is SGHRS, CDR2 YFSETQ. The CDR3 spans 13 residues. The CDR3 sequence: CASSRRGADEQFF. Written as DNA, the CDR3 is TGCGCCAGCAGTCGGCGGGGGGCGGATGAGCAGTTCTTC.

The CDR3 DNA sequence: TGTGCCAGCAGTCGGGACAGACAAGAGACCCAGTACTTC. This translates into CASSRDRQETQYF. The chain combines TRBV6-5 with TRBJ2-5; 7 nucleotides match TRBD1. The ends lost 5 bases at V and 2 bases at J; junction bases unmatched: 2. The CDR3 is made up of 13 amino acids. Germline V gene lookup returns CDR1 MNHEY and CDR2 SVGAGI.

The genes are TRBV5-1 and TRBJ1-2, with a tentative D call TRBD1 (5 bases). Deletions cut 3 bases from V and 6 bases from J, with 15 bases between. The germline V gene has CDR1 SGHRS and CDR2 YFSETQ. The CDR3 length is 14 residues. CDR3 in DNA: TGCGCCAGCAGCTCCCTGGCGGGGGATAATGGCTACACCTTC. Its protein is CASSSLAGDNGYTF.

V usage is TRBV7-2 and J usage is TRBJ2-3, with TRBD2 identical over 7 bases. Germline CDR1 and CDR2: SGHTA and FQGNSA. The CDR3 extends over 13 amino acids. Unmatched junction bases numbered 4, after V lost 4 bases and J lost 6 bases. CDR3 nucleotides: TGTGCCAGCAGCTACCGGGACTACGATACGCAGTATTTT. Encoded protein: CASSYRDYDTQYF.

The chain is built from TRBV6-4 and TRBJ2-7, with 9 positions matching TRBD2. Germline V gives CDR1 MRHNA, CDR2 SNTAGT. V lost 0 bases, J lost 3 bases, and 6 bases stayed unmatched. This CDR3 has 16 amino acids. CDR3 in amino acids: CASSDSHAGGDYEQYF. The CDR3 bases are TGTGCCAGCAGTGACTCTCACGCGGGGGGGGACTACGAGCAGTACTTC.

V is TRBV7-6 and J is TRBJ2-7; maybe TRBD1 (6 bases). The germline V gene has CDR1 SGHVS and CDR2 FNYEAQ. With 0 bases removed from V and 0 bases from J, the gap between germline ends came to 15 bases. The CDR3 has 17 amino acids. As DNA, the CDR3 is TGTGCCAGCAGCTTAGCGTCCGGGGACACCTACTCCTACGAGCAGTACTTC. This codes for CASSLASGDTYSYEQYF.

The J gene is TRBJ1-4, the V gene TRBV6-5; TRBD1 matches at 9 bases. Germline V gene sequence: CDR1 MNHEY, CDR2 SVGAGI. Germline trimming cut 0 bases from V and 5 bases from J; bases unmatched to any gene: 4. This CDR3 is 16 amino acids long. The CDR3 sequence: CASSYSSGTGNEKLFF. CDR3 DNA: TGTGCCAGCAGTTACTCGTCCGGGACAGGGAATGAAAAACTGTTTTTT.

V gene TRBV7-9 combines with J gene TRBJ1-3; D gene ambiguous. CDR1 is SEHNR and CDR2 is FQNEAQ in the germline V gene (reference sequence). The V and J ends lost 5 bases and 0 bases respectively, with 8 bases between them. This CDR3 has 14 residues. The CDR3 region is CASSGLISGNTIYF. CDR3 coding DNA: TGTGCCAGCAGCGGGCTGATCTCTGGAAACACCATATATTTT.

The count of this clone is one. The gene calls are TRBV11-2 and TRBJ1-1; 7 nucleotides match TRBD1. The J segment lost 1 base and the V segment lost 4 bases, leaving 3 bases of the junction unmatched. Germline values: CDR1 SGHAT, CDR2 FQNNGV. The CDR3 totals 14 residues. This CDR3 is CASSWGQPNTEAFF. The CDR3 DNA is TGTGCCAGCAGCTGGGGACAGCCGAACACTGAAGCTTTCTTT.

The J gene is TRBJ2-1, the V gene TRBV3-1 (or the pseudogene TRBV3-2); 8 bases line up with TRBD2. CDR3 length: 16 amino acids. CDR1 is LGHDT, CDR2 YNNKEL, per germline (reference sequence). Unmatched junction bases numbered 5, after V lost 1 base and J lost 3 bases. CDR3 DNA sequence: TGTGCCAGCAGCCAAGGTACGGGGGGGGGCTACAATGAGCAGTTCTTC. Its translation is CASSQGTGGGYNEQFF.

The chain employs TRBV5-4 and TRBJ2-2; 12 bases agree with TRBD1. CDR1 and CDR2 (germline): SGHNT, YYREEE (reference sequence). CDR3 size: 17 residues. Losses at the gene ends were 2 bases for V and 7 bases for J; bases not matched to a gene: 9. The chain's CDR3 is CASSFSPGQGANGELFF. The DNA of the CDR3 is TGTGCCAGCAGCTTTTCGCCGGGACAGGGGGCGAACGGGGAGCTGTTTTTT. The whole variable domain, filled in from reference TRBV5-4 and TRBJ2-2, reads ETGVTQSPTHLIKTRGQQVTLRCSSQSGHNTVSWYQQALGQGPQFIFQYYREEENGRGNFPPRFSGLQFPNYSSELNVNALELDDSALYLCASSFSPGQGANGELFFGEGSRLTVL.

The chain joins TRBV4-2 to TRBJ2-7, with a tentative D call TRBD2 (5 bases). The V end was cut by 0 bases, the J end by 1 base, with 16 bases between. The CDR3 has 17 residues. In germline, CDR1 is LGHNA, CDR2 YNFKEQ. This CDR3 reads CASSQEARAVGSYEQYF. In DNA, the CDR3 is TGTGCCAGCAGCCAAGAAGCCCGAGCGGTGGGGTCCTACGAGCAGTACTTC.

This chain links TRBV5-4 with TRBJ1-1; 11 bases align to TRBD1. V gave up 0 bases and J gave up 1 base; unmatched junction bases: 5. Germline loops: CDR1 SGHNT, CDR2 YYREEE (reference sequence). The CDR3 consists of 17 residues. This chain's CDR3 is CASSLAPGQGANTEAFF. CDR3 nucleotides: TGTGCCAGCAGCTTGGCCCCCGGACAGGGGGCGAACACTGAAGCTTTCTTT.

The J gene is TRBJ1-2, the V gene TRBV5-8; D gene uncertain. Germline CDR1 reads SGHTS; CDR2 reads YDEGEE. The CDR3 is 11 residues long. Trimming left V 4 bases short and J 8 bases short, with 9 bases between. CDR3 nucleotides: TGTGCCAGCAGCCAAGGAGGGGGCTACACCTTC. It yields the protein CASSQGGGYTF.

The V and J genes are TRBV5-8 and TRBJ1-2; perhaps TRBD1 as D (5 bases). The length of the CDR3 is 15 residues. Germline CDR1 SGHTS, CDR2 YDEGEE. V lost 4 bases and J lost 3, with 16 bases in between. The CDR3 here is CASSHRSRFDYGYTF. CDR3 DNA sequence: TGTGCCAGCAGCCACAGGTCCCGGTTTGACTATGGCTACACCTTC.

The rearrangement links TRBV28 to TRBJ2-3; D is perhaps TRBD2 (5 bases). Germline V gene lookup returns CDR1 MDHEN and CDR2 SYDVKM. The CDR3 loop spans 13 amino acids. The V and J ends lost 4 bases and 3 bases respectively, with 8 bases between them. The CDR3 region has the DNA TGTGCCAGCAGTTCGCGGGTGACAGATACGCAGTATTTT. Protein: CASSSRVTDTQYF.

The chain joins TRBV5-5 to TRBJ1-1, with 9 bases fitting TRBD1. Germline V gene lookup returns CDR1 SGHKS and CDR2 YYEKEE (reference sequence). The CDR3 length is 17 residues. Losses at the gene ends were 4 bases for V and 7 bases for J; bases not matched to a gene: 17. The CDR3 bases are TGTGCCAGCAGCCCCTTCCCGGGACAGGGAGTGTTTAGTGAAGCTTTCTTT. This translates into CASSPFPGQGVFSEAFF.